These 25 T cell receptor beta chains originate from one sample sequenced in a study of vaccination and CD4 T cells after COVID-19. Their target antigens are unknown. As for treatment: roughly ten-day PBMC culture with coronavirus spike peptide pools or control peptides (ViraFEST assay). According to the study, CD4+ T cells from the unexposed donor were gathered ahead of the COVID-19 pandemic (2011-2018). Once obtained from cultured CD4+ T cells, the DNA was sequenced using the Oncomine TCR Beta short-read assay. Genomic DNA was isolated from cultured CD4+ T cells. TCRdb itself ran the PCR reads through MiXCR, one entry per CDR3 protein. This table holds roughly 10,000 distinct CDR3 sequences, approximately 29% found once. Sequencing input: CD4+ T cells from blood, cultured in vitro. Every receptor here comes from a human donor in good health.

The J gene is TRBJ2-5, the V gene TRBV4-3, with D possibly TRBD1 on 5 matching bases. V was clipped by 2 bases and J by 2 bases, with 9 bases between them. Per germline, CDR1 LGHNA and CDR2 YSLEER. The CDR3 consists of 14 residues. CDR3 nucleotide sequence: TGCGCCAGCAGCCAATATCACAGGCAAGAGACCCAGTACTTC. This encodes CASSQYHRQETQYF.

This clonotype showed up just once. J is TRBJ2-6 and V is TRBV20-1, with no clear D. Trimming removed 2 bases from V and 0 bases from J, with 11 bases in between. CDR1 is DFQATT, CDR2 SNEGSKA, per germline (reference sequence). This CDR3 region has 16 residues. This CDR3 is CSARKSRLSGANVLTF. The CDR3, as DNA: TGCAGTGCTAGAAAGTCCCGACTCTCTGGGGCCAACGTCCTGACTTTC.

There are a few counts of this clonotype. The chain recombines TRBV6-1 with TRBJ1-1; D remains ambiguous. Germline CDR1 is MNHNS and CDR2 is SASEGT. The V and J ends lost 7 bases and 2 bases respectively, with 11 bases between them. CDR3 length equals 13 residues. CDR3 amino acids: CASIRRDNTEAFF. The DNA for the CDR3 is TGTGCCAGCATCCGAAGGGATAACACTGAAGCTTTCTTT.

The chain joins TRBV6-2 or TRBV6-3 to TRBJ2-1; D remains unclear. CDR3 length: 16 amino acids. Trimming took off 8 bases at V and 7 bases at J, with 24 bases between the two ends. Germline V gene data show CDR1 as MNHEY and CDR2 as SVGEGT. The CDR3: CASSPPPRVFGNEQFF. Written as DNA, the CDR3 is TGTGCCAGCTCTCCCCCCCCTAGGGTCTTCGGGAATGAGCAGTTCTTC.

The chain is built from TRBV28 and TRBJ1-2; possibly TRBD1 for D (6 bases). This CDR3 is built from 15 residues. CDR1 and CDR2 from the germline V gene are MDHEN and SYDVKM. V lost 4 bases, J lost 1 base, and 13 bases lay in between. The CDR3 is CASSSNTGINYGYTF. The DNA of the CDR3 is TGTGCCAGCAGTTCCAACACAGGGATTAACTATGGCTACACCTTC.

This rearrangement joins TRBV30 to TRBJ2-1; no clear D gene. This CDR3 contains 10 residues. V was cut by 2 bases and J by 14 bases, with 10 bases left in between. Germline V lookup: CDR1 GTSNPN, CDR2 SVGIG (reference sequence). The CDR3 region is CAWSSPAEFF. The CDR3 region has the DNA TGTGCCTGGAGTTCCCCCGCGGAGTTCTTC.

In this sample, this clonotype turned up a few times. The chain carries TRBV20-1 and TRBJ2-3; 7 nucleotides line up with TRBD2. With V trimmed by 0 bases and J by 3 bases, 12 bases remained unmatched. This CDR3 has 17 residues. CDR1 and CDR2 from the germline V gene are DFQATT and SNEGSKA (reference sequence). The CDR3 here is CSAREWGGRAKTDTQYF. CDR3 coding DNA: TGCAGTGCTAGAGAATGGGGTGGGAGGGCCAAGACAGATACGCAGTATTTT.

This clonotype was seen a few times. This chain uses TRBV20-1 with TRBJ2-2, with TRBD2 as a possible D gene (7 bases). V lost 0 bases, J lost 4 bases, and 18 bases lay in between. CDR3 size: 17 residues. Germline CDR1 is DFQATT and CDR2 is SNEGSKA (reference sequence). The CDR3 protein is CSARDWGGAAGTGELFF. The CDR3 coding sequence is TGCAGTGCTAGAGATTGGGGGGGGGCAGCGGGCACCGGGGAGCTGTTTTTT.

The V and J genes are TRBV28 and TRBJ2-7; D unresolved. The V and J ends lost 5 bases and 2 bases respectively, with 13 bases between them. The CDR3 sequence is 14 residues long. From germline, CDR1 is MDHEN and CDR2 SYDVKM. The CDR3 sequence is CASSEGVAPYEQYF. CDR3 coding DNA: TGTGCCAGCAGTGAAGGAGTCGCCCCCTACGAGCAGTACTTC.

J is TRBJ1-1 and V is TRBV10-3; D unresolved. The CDR3 runs to 15 residues. Germline CDR1 is ENHRY and CDR2 is SYGVKD. Trimming removed 0 bases from V and 0 bases from J, with 8 bases in between. CDR3 sequence: CAISESTQMNTEAFF. The CDR3 DNA is TGTGCCATCAGTGAGTCAACACAGATGAACACTGAAGCTTTCTTT.

This chain's CDR3 is CASSEYRRVNSPLHF. Written as DNA, the CDR3 is TGTGCCAGCAGTGAATACAGGCGGGTGAATTCACCCCTCCACTTT. The chain employs TRBV25-1 and TRBJ1-6, with D uncertain. Germline V gene data show CDR1 as MGHDK and CDR2 as SYGVNS. V lost 0 bases to trimming and J lost 7 bases, with 10 bases between them. CDR3 length equals 15 residues.

This sequence joins TRBV7-4 and TRBJ2-1; 7 nucleotides agree with TRBD2. With V trimmed by 5 bases and J by 3 bases, 7 bases remained unmatched. Germline V lookup: CDR1 SGHVT, CDR2 SQSDAQ. CDR3 length: 15 residues. The DNA for the CDR3 is TGTGCCAGCAGCGTAGGCGGGAGTGGCTACAATGAGCAGTTCTTC. It translates to CASSVGGSGYNEQFF.

The chain uses TRBV28 and TRBJ1-5; D remains unclear. Trimming stripped 1 base from V and 4 bases from J, with 14 bases between. From germline, CDR1 is MDHEN and CDR2 SYDVKM. This CDR3 has 16 amino acids. Here the CDR3 reads CASSLSAAGGNQPQHF. CDR3 nucleotide sequence: TGTGCCAGCAGTTTATCGGCAGCCGGTGGGAATCAGCCCCAGCATTTT.

The chain links TRBV18 to TRBJ2-7, with D unresolved. V dropped 3 bases and J dropped 7 bases, with 13 bases sitting between them. CDR3 length: 13 residues. Germline V gene lookup returns CDR1 KGHSH and CDR2 LQKENI. CDR3: CASSPPAAEEQYF. CDR3 nucleotides: TGTGCCAGCTCACCTCCGGCAGCTGAGGAGCAGTACTTC.

The genes are TRBV5-4 and TRBJ2-1, with TRBD1 matching 9 bases. Trimming at V came to 2 bases and at J to 5 bases, leaving 11 bases not matched to a gene. CDR3 length: 17 residues. CDR1 and CDR2 from the germline V gene are SGHNT and YYREEE (reference sequence). CDR3 in amino acids: CASSFGQGSGTHNEQFF. The CDR3 nucleotides are TGTGCCAGCAGCTTCGGACAGGGGAGTGGGACCCACAATGAGCAGTTCTTC. The full variable domain, with the rest looked up from reference TRBV5-4 and TRBJ2-1, is ETGVTQSPTHLIKTRGQQVTLRCSSQSGHNTVSWYQQALGQGPQFIFQYYREEENGRGNFPPRFSGLQFPNYSSELNVNALELDDSALYLCASSFGQGSGTHNEQFFGPGTRLTVL.

This rearrangement joins TRBV6-2 or TRBV6-3 to TRBJ2-1, with TRBD2 matching over 16 bases. With V trimmed by 6 bases and J by 8 bases, 10 bases remained unmatched. Germline loops: CDR1 MNHEY, CDR2 SVGEGT. This CDR3 has 17 amino acids. The chain's CDR3 is CASRDTGTSGRAYEQFF. The CDR3 bases are TGTGCCAGCAGAGATACCGGGACTAGCGGGAGGGCATATGAGCAGTTCTTC.

By proportion, this clonotype is medium-sized (0.01 to 0.1%). This rearrangement joins TRBV12-5 to TRBJ2-5; 10 positions agree with TRBD2. Germline trimming cut 6 bases from V and 2 bases from J; bases unmatched to any gene: 9. This CDR3 region has 16 residues. CDR1 and CDR2 from the germline V gene are LGHNT and FRNRAP. This CDR3 reads CASGPGASGGQETQYF. The DNA for the CDR3 is TGTGCTAGTGGACCGGGGGCTAGCGGGGGTCAAGAGACCCAGTACTTC. Supplemented by reference TRBV12-5 and TRBJ2-5, the full variable domain reads DARVTQTPRHKVTEMGQEVTMRCQPILGHNTVFWYRQTMMQGLELLAYFRNRAPLDDSGMPKDRFSAEMPDATLATLKIQPSEPRDSAVYFCASGPGASGGQETQYFGPGTRLLVL.

This clonotype was seen more than once but under ten times. V usage is TRBV19 and J usage is TRBJ1-2; TRBD1 aligns across 8 bases. The V segment lost 5 bases and the J segment 6 bases; nucleotides outside the gene matches: 11. Germline assignment: CDR1 LNHDA and CDR2 SQIVND (reference sequence). The CDR3 is made up of 15 amino acids. CDR3 coding DNA: TGTGCCAGTAGTGGGCCGCGGACAGGGAATGATGGCTACACCTTC. Encoded protein: CASSGPRTGNDGYTF.

The chain joins TRBV6-5 to TRBJ1-5, with D maybe TRBD1 (6 bases). Germline V gene sequence: CDR1 MNHEY, CDR2 SVGAGI. With 4 bases removed from V and 3 bases from J, the gap between germline ends came to 13 bases. The CDR3 length is 15 residues. As DNA, the CDR3 is TGTGCCAGCAGTTGGTCGGGGGGCTTCAATCAGCCCCAGCATTTT. Its protein is CASSWSGGFNQPQHF.

This clonotype has just a few counts. This chain uses TRBV10-2 with TRBJ2-5; no reliable D call. CDR1 is WSHSY, CDR2 SAAADI, per germline. This CDR3 spans 14 amino acids. The V end lost 10 bases, the J end lost 3 bases, and 18 bases lay between the germline ends. The CDR3 region is CATGRAGGEETQYF. The CDR3 nucleotides are TGCGCCACCGGTCGGGCAGGTGGGGAAGAGACCCAGTACTTC.

This clonotype turned up a few times. The genes are TRBV6-1 and TRBJ2-2, with 14 bases identical to TRBD2. Germline V CDR1 and CDR2: MNHNS, SASEGT. This CDR3 has 17 amino acids. V was pared by 6 bases and J by 0 bases, with 3 bases of the junction left unmatched. The CDR3 sequence: CASRGTSGRANTGELFF. In DNA, the CDR3 is TGTGCCAGCAGAGGGACTAGCGGGAGAGCGAACACCGGGGAGCTGTTTTTT.

J is TRBJ2-1 and V is TRBV12-3 or TRBV12-4; no definite D call. The CDR3 contains 14 residues. V was cut by 6 bases and J by 3 bases, with 12 bases left in between. The CDR3 here is CASRGLTDYNEQFF. The CDR3 bases are TGTGCCAGCAGGGGCCTAACCGACTACAATGAGCAGTTCTTC.

The sample holds a few counts of this clonotype. The genes are TRBV6-1 and TRBJ1-5; maybe TRBD1 (5 bases). The CDR3 has 13 residues. Trimming stripped 6 bases from V and 5 bases from J, with 11 bases between. Germline V gene data show CDR1 as MNHNS and CDR2 as SASEGT. CDR3 residues: CASRTGGDQPQHF. Here the CDR3 DNA reads TGTGCCAGCAGGACCGGAGGGGATCAGCCCCAGCATTTT.

The CDR3 region is CASSLVYTGLAGARDEQYF. CDR3 sequence (DNA): TGTGCCAGCAGCTTGGTGTATACCGGACTAGCGGGAGCTAGGGACGAGCAGTACTTC. This chain uses TRBV5-5 with TRBJ2-7; 13 bases match TRBD2. The CDR3 contains 19 residues. Trimming cost V 0 bases and J 5 bases; bases outside gene matches: 14. Germline V gene lookup returns CDR1 SGHKS and CDR2 YYEKEE (reference sequence).

The chain combines TRBV9 with TRBJ1-5, with 7 bases aligning to TRBD1. CDR3 length: 15 amino acids. Trimming removed 2 bases from V and 5 bases from J; junction bases left unmatched: 7. Germline loops: CDR1 SGDLS, CDR2 YYNGEE. This CDR3 reads CASSVSGGKYQPQHF. The CDR3 DNA sequence: TGTGCCAGCAGCGTCTCAGGGGGAAAGTATCAGCCCCAGCATTTT.